These 3 T cell receptor beta chains share one sample of origin, sequenced in a study of response to subunit inactivated influenza vaccine. TCRdb reprocessed the RT-PCR reads with MiXCR, giving one entry per CDR3 protein. Among 250,000 to 350,000 distinct CDR3 sequences, about 20% were seen once, and the ten largest hold about 9.4%. This specimen consisted of PBMCs from blood, obtained less than 22 months after vaccination. All receptors come from a man between 45 and 75 years old who received an inactivated influenza vaccine.

This chain connects TRBV10-3 to TRBJ2-5; D unclear. V lost 6 bases and J 5 bases, leaving 16 bases between the germline ends. The V gene's germline CDR1 is ENHRY and CDR2 SYGVKD. The CDR3 extends over 14 amino acids. In DNA, the CDR3 is TGTGCCATCAGGGGATCACGGGTGGATGAGACCCAGTACTTC. The encoded protein is CAIRGSRVDETQYF.

This sequence joins TRBV4-1 and TRBJ2-2; D gene unclear. The CDR3 is made up of 16 amino acids. CDR1 is MGHRA, CDR2 YSYEKL, per germline. V gave up 1 base and J gave up 3 bases, with 12 bases separating them. CDR3 sequence (DNA): TGCGCCAGCAGCCAAGGGTCTGGGCCTGACACCGGGGAGCTGTTTTTT. Its protein is CASSQGSGPDTGELFF.

As concerns this clonotype: One end of the junction varies from germline; a read error may be responsible. This sequence joins TRBV12-5 and TRBJ1-2; D remains ambiguous. Germline V CDR1 and CDR2: LGHNT, FRNRAP. The CDR3 loop spans 15 amino acids. CDR3 region: CASAPSTTHNYGHTF. DNA for the CDR3: TGTGCTAGTGCCCCCTCGACGACTCATAACTATGGCCACACCTTC.